The 10 T cell receptor beta chains given below trace back to one sample, sequenced in a study of T-cell memory formation after mild COVID-19 (dated by TCRdb to about 2021). The library was made by 5' RACE. The sequencing machine was an Illumina NovaSeq 6000. The raw public data were reprocessed by TCRdb itself: fastp quality trimming at Q25, MiXCR clonotype calling, in-frame beta chains only. For every CDR3 protein sequence, its rows merge into one entry that carries the most common genes and DNA. This sample holds almost 250,000 distinct CDR3 sequences; 15% were observed only once. The ten largest clones capture over 2% of the sample. The sequenced material came from PBMCs or a T cell subset sorted from them (not recorded which). Receptors were obtained from an adult woman who had mild COVID-19 (a few samples of this study predate the infection). The sample titles of this study are shuffled in the database, so cell type and time point are left out; the donor was told from shared clones.

This clonotype was seen a handful of times. J is TRBJ2-5 and V is TRBV15; 7 bases line up with TRBD1. Per germline, CDR1 LNHNV and CDR2 YYDKDF (reference sequence). V trimming: 5 bases; J trimming: 1 base; junction bases outside the gene matches: 13. The CDR3 is made up of 17 amino acids. CDR3 sequence: CATSAPGRGPIQETQYF. The CDR3, as DNA: TGTGCCACCAGCGCCCCAGGTAGGGGGCCGATCCAAGAGACCCAGTACTTC.

The gene calls are TRBV2 and TRBJ2-5; unclear D gene. Germline V gene sequence: CDR1 SNHLY, CDR2 FYNNEI. CDR3 size: 15 residues. V dropped 6 bases and J dropped 0 bases, with 14 bases sitting between them. The CDR3 is CASRAGRSYQETQYF. CDR3 DNA sequence: TGTGCCAGCAGGGCAGGACGCTCGTACCAAGAGACCCAGTACTTC.

This clonotype showed up just a few times. This rearrangement joins TRBV9 to TRBJ2-7; possibly TRBD1 for D (6 bases). CDR1 and CDR2 (germline): SGDLS, YYNGEE. V was trimmed by 2 bases and J by 0 bases, leaving 15 bases between them. This CDR3 is 16 amino acids long. In DNA, the CDR3 is TGTGCCAGCAGCGTGGACGGGACACAGAGCTCCTACGAGCAGTACTTC. Its protein is CASSVDGTQSSYEQYF. Full variable domain (rest looked up from reference TRBV9 and TRBJ2-7): DSGVTQTPKHLITATGQRVTLRCSPRSGDLSVYWYQQSLDQGLQFLIQYYNGEERAKGNILERFSAQQFPDLHSELNLSSLELGDSALYFCASSVDGTQSSYEQYFGPGTRLTVT.

This clonotype showed up just a few times. This rearrangement joins TRBV3-1 to TRBJ1-3; 8 nucleotides line up with TRBD1. V lost 5 bases, J lost 4 bases, and 4 bases stayed unmatched. CDR3 size: 14 residues. Germline assignment: CDR1 LGHDT and CDR2 YNNKEL (reference sequence). The CDR3 sequence: CASSYGTGGNTIYF. The CDR3 coding sequence is TGTGCCAGCAGCTACGGGACAGGCGGAAACACCATATATTTT.

The chain has TRBV9 and TRBJ2-5; 9 nucleotides agree with TRBD2. V shed 4 bases and J 5 bases; nucleotides not matched to a gene: 12. CDR1 SGDLS and CDR2 YYNGEE come from the germline V gene. The CDR3 runs to 16 residues. The CDR3 region has the DNA TGTGCCAGCAGCACTAGAGCGGGGGGAGAGTCGGAGACCCAGTACTTC. Its protein product is CASSTRAGGESETQYF.

J is TRBJ1-1 and V is TRBV18; D is uncertain. Trimming took 0 bases from V and 0 from J, leaving 11 bases between them. Germline CDR1 and CDR2: KGHSH and LQKENI. This CDR3 spans 16 amino acids. This CDR3 is CASSPPGRSMNTEAFF. The CDR3 region has the DNA TGTGCCAGCTCACCACCAGGCAGGTCGATGAACACTGAAGCTTTCTTT.

In its sample, this clonotype was seen a few times. This chain links TRBV3-1 with TRBJ1-1; no clear D. The CDR3 loop spans 17 amino acids. Between the trimmed V and J ends, which lost 7 bases and 5 bases, there was a span of 26 bases. CDR1 and CDR2 from the germline V gene are LGHDT and YNNKEL (reference sequence). The CDR3, as DNA: TGTGCCAGCACCCCCTACGGAGCTACCGGGATTGGAACTGAAGCTTTCTTT. Protein: CASTPYGATGIGTEAFF.

The chain links TRBV18 to TRBJ2-7; TRBD2 aligns across 9 bases. With V trimmed by 3 bases and J by 5 bases, 14 bases remained unmatched. This CDR3 spans 17 amino acids. The germline gives CDR1 KGHSH, CDR2 LQKENI. Here the CDR3 DNA reads TGTGCCAGCTCACCGACAATAGGCGGGGGGGGCATGAACGAGCAGTACTTC. This sequence encodes CASSPTIGGGGMNEQYF.

The sample holds many counts of this clonotype. The rearrangement links TRBV3-1 to TRBJ2-7; 11 bases line up with TRBD2. Germline values: CDR1 LGHDT, CDR2 YNNKEL (reference sequence). V shed 4 bases and J 1 base; nucleotides not matched to a gene: 3. CDR3 length: 15 amino acids. CDR3 sequence (DNA): TGTGCCAGCAGCCGTAGCGGGGGGGAATCCTACGAGCAGTACTTC. Translation: CASSRSGGESYEQYF.

This clonotype has ten or more counts. At one boundary the junction diverges from the germline segment, which might be a read error. The chain combines TRBV12-3 or TRBV12-4 with TRBJ2-7; TRBD2 is a possible D gene (6 bases). The CDR3 is made up of 13 amino acids. The CDR3 protein is CASRLAASYEQYF. CDR3 nucleotides: TGTGCCAGCAGATTAGCGGCCTCCTACGAGCAGTACTTC.